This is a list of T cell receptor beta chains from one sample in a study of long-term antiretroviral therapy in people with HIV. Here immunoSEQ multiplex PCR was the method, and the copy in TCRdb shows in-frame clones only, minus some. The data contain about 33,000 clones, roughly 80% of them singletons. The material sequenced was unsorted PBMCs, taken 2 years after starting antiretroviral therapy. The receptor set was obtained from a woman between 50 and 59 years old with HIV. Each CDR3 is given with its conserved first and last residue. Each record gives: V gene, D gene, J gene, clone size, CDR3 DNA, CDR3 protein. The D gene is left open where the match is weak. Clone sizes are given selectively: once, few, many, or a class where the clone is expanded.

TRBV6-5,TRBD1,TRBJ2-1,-,TGTGCCAGCAGTTACTTACAGGGGGCGGCCCACAATGAGCAGTTCTTC,CASSYLQGAAHNEQFF
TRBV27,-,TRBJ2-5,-,TGTGCCAGCAGTTCCCGACATCACAAAGAGACCCAGTACTTC,CASSSRHHKETQYF
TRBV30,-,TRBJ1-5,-,TGTGCCTGGAGTGTATGGGGGCAGCCCCAGCATTTT,CAWSVWGQPQHF
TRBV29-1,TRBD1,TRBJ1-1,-,TGCAGCGTTGAAGATCCCGACAGGGGGTGGACTGAAGCTTTCTTT,CSVEDPDRGWTEAFF
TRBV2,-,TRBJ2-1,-,TGTGCCAGCAGTCCCCTAGCGACCTACAATGAGCAGTTCTTC,CASSPLATYNEQFF
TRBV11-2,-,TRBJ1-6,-,TGTGCCAGCAGCTCCCAGACGGAGAATTCACCCCTCCACTTT,CASSSQTENSPLHF
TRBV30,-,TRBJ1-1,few,TGTGCCTTGGAAGGGATGACGTTAGACACTGAAGCTTTCTTT,CALEGMTLDTEAFF
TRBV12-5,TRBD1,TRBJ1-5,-,TGTGCTAGTGGTTTGGGCGGGACAGGGCCTCAGCCCCAGCATTTT,CASGLGGTGPQPQHF
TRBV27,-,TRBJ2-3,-,TGTGCCACTACCAGTCCTGGGTCAGGGAGGAGAGATACGCAGTATTTT,CATTSPGSGRRDTQYF
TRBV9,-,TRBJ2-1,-,TGTGCCAGCAGCGCGCGTTCCGGGACGGGTGGGGATGAGCAGTTCTTC,CASSARSGTGGDEQFF
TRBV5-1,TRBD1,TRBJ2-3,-,TGCGCCAGCAGCTTGGAGGGACAGGGGGCATCAGATACGCAGTATTTT,CASSLEGQGASDTQYF
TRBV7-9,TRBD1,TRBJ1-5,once,TGTGCCAGCAGCTCCGGAGGACAGGGTATTAATCAGCCCCAGCATTTT,CASSSGGQGINQPQHF
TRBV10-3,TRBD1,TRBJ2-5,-,TGTGCCATCAGGAGGACAGGGGCGGGGGAGACCCAGTACTTC,CAIRRTGAGETQYF
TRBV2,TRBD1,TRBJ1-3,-,TGTGCCAGCGGTAGACAGGGCTCGGGAAACACCATATATTTT,CASGRQGSGNTIYF
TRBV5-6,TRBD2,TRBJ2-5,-,TGTGCCAGCAGCTTGTCCTTAGCGGGGGGTTTCGAGACCCAGTACTTC,CASSLSLAGGFETQYF
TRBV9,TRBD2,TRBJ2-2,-,TGTGCCAGCAGCGCCAGCGGGGGGTATACCGGGGAGCTGTTTTTT,CASSASGGYTGELFF
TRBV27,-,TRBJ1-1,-,TGTGCCAGCAGTTTCCGACCCGGAGGGACTGAAGCTTTCTTT,CASSFRPGGTEAFF
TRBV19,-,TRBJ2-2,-,TGTGCCAGTAGTCCTACAGGGACGGGAACCGGGGAGCTGTTTTTT,CASSPTGTGTGELFF